The TCR beta chain described here comes from a study of memory CD8 T cells in hepatitis C reinfection. Time point given: pre-reinfection, 55 to 20 weeks before reinfection detection. No in vitro expansion preceded TCR sequencing of the sorted cells. This table comes from immunoSEQ multiplex PCR, and its TCRdb copy is limited to in-frame clones, with some not included. The data contain under 60,000 clones, roughly nine tenths of them singletons. This CDR3 comprises 17 residues. CDR1 SGHNT and CDR2 YYREEE come from the germline V gene (reference sequence). V gave up 6 bases and J gave up 0 bases; unmatched junction bases: 11.

This chain connects TRBV5-4 to TRBJ2-4; 8 nucleotides align to TRBD1. The clonotype comes from a man younger than 35 with hepatitis C virus infection. Material: naive CD8+ T cells sorted from blood. The DNA of the CDR3 is TGTGCCAGCATCTCCCAGGGGGCGTGGGTAGCCAAAAACATTCAGTACTTC. This translates into CASISQGAWVAKNIQYF. The variable domain in full, with the rest retrieved from reference TRBV5-4 and TRBJ2-4, is ETGVTQSPTHLIKTRGQQVTLRCSSQSGHNTVSWYQQALGQGPQFIFQYYREEENGRGNFPPRFSGLQFPNYSSELNVNALELDDSALYLCASISQGAWVAKNIQYFGAGTRLSVL.